One and the same sample provided the 29 T cell receptor beta chains below, sequenced in a study of blood T cells in healthy people across ages. Combining a sample-barcoded 5' primer with a J-beta primer mix, a second PCR ran for roughly 7 to 11 cycles. MiXCR, run by TCRdb on the 5' RACE reads, gives a single entry per CDR3 protein. Here the sample spans hundreds of thousands of distinct CDR3 sequences, 25% to 30% being singletons. Sequences were obtained from blood. Receptors originate from a woman of 80 years or more in good health.

The table lists this clonotype with many counts. The chain links TRBV6-2 or TRBV6-3 to TRBJ1-5; 8 bases match TRBD1. From germline, CDR1 is MNHEY and CDR2 SVGEGT. The V segment lost 7 bases and the J segment 9 bases; nucleotides outside the gene matches: 11. The CDR3 is made up of 14 amino acids. CDR3 bases: TGTGCCAGCACTCGACAGGGGAGCCTCGGGCCCCAGCATTTT. As protein: CASTRQGSLGPQHF.

A note on this clonotype: A much more abundant neighbour one base away suggests this may be a read error. The chain joins TRBV20-1 to TRBJ2-1; D is perhaps TRBD1 or TRBD2 (5 bases each). Germline assignment: CDR1 DFQATT and CDR2 SNEGSKA (reference sequence). The CDR3 has 16 amino acids. V lost 0 bases and J lost 3, with 15 bases in between. The CDR3: CSARDRGGPYYNEQFF. CDR3 DNA: TGCAGTGCTAGAGATCGTGGGGGACCCTACTACAATGAGCAGTTCTTC.

This clonotype was counted only a few times. V usage is TRBV10-2 and J usage is TRBJ2-7; 7 nucleotides agree with TRBD1. J was trimmed by 3 bases and V by 3 bases; bases with no gene match: 2. This CDR3 comprises 13 residues. CDR1 and CDR2 from the germline V gene are WSHSY and SAAADI. This CDR3 reads CASSDNRGYEQYF. The CDR3 DNA reads TGCGCCAGCAGTGATAACAGGGGCTACGAGCAGTACTTC.

This clonotype turned up a few times. V gene TRBV9 combines with J gene TRBJ2-2, with 10 bases identical to TRBD1. V gave up 2 bases and J gave up 6 bases; unmatched junction bases: 7. The CDR3 is 16 residues long. Germline V gene data show CDR1 as SGDLS and CDR2 as YYNGEE. CDR3 sequence: CASSVLPGTGAGELFF. In nucleotides, the CDR3 is TGTGCCAGCAGCGTCCTGCCCGGGACAGGGGCCGGGGAGCTGTTTTTT.

This clonotype was observed a handful of times. The V gene is TRBV7-2, the J gene TRBJ1-3, with TRBD1 matching 9 bases. Germline-derived CDR1 and CDR2 are SGHTA and FQGNSA. CDR3 length: 15 amino acids. With 4 bases clipped from V and 4 bases from J, the junction kept 5 bases outside the gene matches. The CDR3 spells CASSSHRGRGNTIYF. CDR3 sequence (DNA): TGTGCCAGCAGCTCACACAGGGGGCGCGGAAACACCATATATTTT.

The CDR3 nucleotides read TGCAGCGTCCCGCCGGGGAACTATGGCTACACCTTC. Translation: CSVPPGNYGYTF. The chain links TRBV29-1 to TRBJ1-2, with no clear D. The CDR3 runs 12 residues. Germline V lookup: CDR1 SQVTM, CDR2 ANQGSEA. V shed 6 bases and J shed 2 bases, with 10 bases lying between them.

The chain employs TRBV5-1 and TRBJ1-2; 11 positions match TRBD1. The V and J ends lost 4 bases and 5 bases, in that order; junction bases with no gene match: 7. Per germline, CDR1 SGHRS and CDR2 YFSETQ. This CDR3 has 15 amino acids. The CDR3 loop reads CASSGEGQGVYGYTF. CDR3 in DNA: TGCGCCAGCAGCGGAGAGGGACAGGGGGTATATGGCTACACCTTC.

The chain uses TRBV2 and TRBJ1-5; TRBD1 matches 10 bases. The ends lost 4 bases at V and 7 bases at J; junction bases unmatched: 7. Germline CDR1 reads SNHLY; CDR2 reads FYNNEI. The CDR3 spans 15 residues. The CDR3: CASSARQGAKQPQHF. The CDR3 DNA is TGTGCCAGCAGTGCTCGACAGGGGGCAAAACAGCCCCAGCATTTT. Full variable domain (outside the CDR3, taken from reference TRBV2 and TRBJ1-5): EPEVTQTPSHQVTQMGQEVILRCVPISNHLYFYWYRQILGQKVEFLVSFYNNEISEKSEIFDDQFSVERPDGSNFTLKIRSTKLEDSAMYFCASSARQGAKQPQHFGDGTRLSIL.

This chain connects TRBV7-2 to TRBJ2-3, with a weak D call TRBD2 (5 bases). Germline V gives CDR1 SGHTA, CDR2 FQGNSA. V was trimmed by 1 base and J by 14 bases, leaving 16 bases between them. The CDR3 consists of 13 residues. In DNA form, the CDR3 reads TGTGCCAGCAGCTTAGACAGCGGACTCCCCCTGTATTTT. This translates into CASSLDSGLPLYF.

This clonotype was seen at least ten times. The chain employs TRBV7-2 and TRBJ2-1; D unresolved. This CDR3 comprises 12 residues. Deletions cut 0 bases from V and 10 bases from J, with 7 bases between. CDR1 SGHTA and CDR2 FQGNSA come from the germline V gene. CDR3 sequence (DNA): TGTGCCAGCAGCTTAGCGGCAAGGGAGCAGTTCTTC. This codes for CASSLAAREQFF.

This clonotype turned up a few times. J is TRBJ1-5 and V is TRBV20-1; D call uncertain. The V gene lost 3 bases and the J gene lost 6 bases, with 9 bases spanning the gap. Germline V lookup: CDR1 DFQATT, CDR2 SNEGSKA (reference sequence). There are 12 residues in the CDR3. The DNA of the CDR3 is TGCAGTGCTAGGGCCTCCGGTCAGCCCCAGCATTTT. This encodes CSARASGQPQHF.

Turning to this clonotype: Just one base apart from a much larger clone, this may be a read error. The chain joins TRBV15 to TRBJ1-1; no clear D. Looked up from germline, CDR1 is LNHNV and CDR2 is YYDKDF (reference sequence). The CDR3 spans 13 residues. Trimming cost V 5 bases and J 5 bases, with 12 bases left between them. The CDR3 DNA follows: TGTGCCACCAGCTCGCGGACTGGGACTGAAGCTTTCTTT. Its protein product is CATSSRTGTEAFF. Using reference TRBV15 and TRBJ1-1 for the parts outside the CDR3, the full variable domain is DAMVIQNPRYQVTQFGKPVTLSCSQTLNHNVMYWYQQKSSQAPKLLFHYYDKDFNNEADTPDNFQSRRPNTSFCFLDIRSPGLGDTAMYLCATSSRTGTEAFFGQGTRLTVV.

This chain joins TRBV3-1 and TRBJ1-4, with unresolved D. The CDR3 sequence is 15 residues long. Per the germline V gene, CDR1 is LGHDT and CDR2 is YNNKEL (reference sequence). With 4 bases removed from V and 1 base from J, the gap between germline ends came to 10 bases. The CDR3 spells CASSPWTVTNEKLFF. CDR3 sequence (DNA): TGTGCCAGCAGCCCCTGGACGGTAACTAATGAAAAACTGTTTTTT.

On this clonotype itself: Just one base apart from a much larger clone, this may be a read error. The gene calls are TRBV29-1 and TRBJ1-2, with unresolved D. Germline V gene sequence: CDR1 SQVTM, CDR2 ANQGSEA. This CDR3 region has 10 residues. The CDR3 is CSAGDYGHTF. The CDR3 DNA sequence: TGCAGCGCCGGCGACTATGGCCACACCTTC.

The chain recombines TRBV7-2 with TRBJ2-2; maybe TRBD2 (7 bases). V lost 1 base, J lost 10 bases, and 13 bases lay in between. The CDR3 covers 14 residues. Germline assignment: CDR1 SGHTA and CDR2 FQGNSA. In DNA form, the CDR3 reads TGTGCCAGCAGCTTAGGTGGGGGGGCATTGGAGCTGTTTTTT. Its translation is CASSLGGGALELFF.

This clonotype was picked up many times. This CDR3 reads CSASPGGTGGYEAFF. The CDR3, as DNA: TGCAGTGCTAGTCCGGGGGGAACAGGGGGGTATGAAGCTTTCTTT. V is TRBV20-1 and J is TRBJ1-1; 8 bases agree with TRBD1. V shed 3 bases, J shed 7 bases, and the junction held 13 bases outside the gene matches. The CDR3 spans 15 residues. Per germline, CDR1 DFQATT and CDR2 SNEGSKA (reference sequence).

To note about this clonotype: A junction end diverges from the germline sequence, so it may reflect a read error. The J gene is TRBJ2-6, the V gene TRBV6-2 or TRBV6-3, with 10 bases lining up with TRBD1. The length of the CDR3 is 18 residues. Germline assignment: CDR1 MNHEY and CDR2 SVGEGT. The CDR3 coding sequence is TGTGCCAGTGACAGGGGGCGTCTCGACAGCTCTGGGGCCAACGTCCGGACTTTC. Its translation is CASDRGRLDSSGANVRTF.

With respect to this clonotype: This may be a read error: a much more frequent sequence differs by one nucleotide. V and J are TRBV7-2 and TRBJ2-3; tentative D call: TRBD2 (7 bases). The CDR3 length is 15 residues. CDR1 and CDR2 (germline): SGHTA, FQGNSA. V gave up 0 bases and J gave up 5 bases, with 12 bases separating them. CDR3 sequence: CASSLAGGLRDTQYF. The CDR3, as DNA: TGTGCCAGCAGCTTAGCGGGGGGGCTTAGAGATACGCAGTATTTT.

In regard to this clonotype: A much larger clone differs by one base, so this may be a read error. The chain links TRBV20-1 to TRBJ1-1; D gene uncertain. Trimming shortened V by 0 bases and J by 4 bases, and 9 bases separated the two germline ends. The germline V gene has CDR1 DFQATT and CDR2 SNEGSKA (reference sequence). This CDR3 region has 13 residues. The CDR3 spells CSAREPHGTEAFF. DNA for the CDR3: TGCAGTGCTAGAGAACCACACGGCACTGAAGCTTTCTTT.

This clonotype was found many times. CDR3 nucleotide sequence: TGTGCCAGCAGAGGAGGACCCAATCAGCCCCAGCATTTT. Translated, it gives CASRGGPNQPQHF. V is TRBV7-2 and J is TRBJ1-5, with D hard to call. In germline, CDR1 is SGHTA, CDR2 FQGNSA. With 6 bases removed from V and 3 bases from J, the gap between germline ends came to 9 bases. CDR3 length equals 13 residues.

Ten or more counts support this clonotype. This chain connects TRBV12-3 or TRBV12-4 to TRBJ2-5, with 7 bases that match TRBD2. V lost 7 bases and J lost 7; bases outside the gene matches: 15. This CDR3 is 15 amino acids long. For the CDR3, the DNA is TGTGCCAGCACCCTGGGACTAAACACGGCGCGGACCCAGTACTTC. This sequence encodes CASTLGLNTARTQYF.

There are many counts of this clonotype. This chain uses TRBV6-2 or TRBV6-3 with TRBJ2-5; TRBD1 might be the D (5 bases). V lost 10 bases and J 3 bases, leaving 18 bases between the germline ends. Germline loops: CDR1 MNHEY, CDR2 SVGEGT. The CDR3 covers 14 residues. The CDR3, as DNA: TGTGCCACCTATCGTAGTGGCAGGGAAGAGACCCAGTACTTC. Encoded protein: CATYRSGREETQYF.

V and J are TRBV23-1 and TRBJ2-7; TRBD2 agrees at 8 bases. TRBV23-1 qualifies as an ORF whose function is uncertain. V lost 0 bases, J lost 0 bases, and 1 base stayed unmatched. The CDR3 contains 15 residues. The CDR3 region has the DNA TGCGCCAGCAGTCAATCAAGCGGGGGCTCCTACGAGCAGTACTTC. Protein product: CASSQSSGGSYEQYF.

The genes are TRBV2 and TRBJ1-4; D perhaps matches TRBD1 (5 bases). Germline V gene lookup returns CDR1 SNHLY and CDR2 FYNNEI. V lost 4 bases, J lost 8 bases, and 14 bases lay in between. CDR3 length: 14 residues. The CDR3 is CASSGGVGEEKLFF. Here the CDR3 DNA reads TGTGCCAGCAGTGGAGGGGTTGGGGAAGAAAAACTGTTTTTT.

The chain's CDR3 is CASSPPISNQPQHF. The CDR3 region has the DNA TGTGCCAGCTCACCACCGATCAGCAATCAGCCCCAGCATTTT. The chain joins TRBV18 to TRBJ1-5; D is undetermined. The CDR3 covers 14 residues. V lost 0 bases, J lost 1 base, and 4 bases lay in between. Germline values: CDR1 KGHSH, CDR2 LQKENI.

This clonotype was detected only a few times. The rearrangement links TRBV11-3 to TRBJ2-1, with D tentatively TRBD2 (5 bases). Near its end, the DNA agrees better with TRBJ2-7, so the J call may be wrong. The CDR3 length is 13 residues. In germline, CDR1 is SGHNT, CDR2 YENEEA. The CDR3 loop is CASSSRTDNEQYF. The CDR3 DNA reads TGTGCCAGCAGCTCCAGGACTGACAATGAGCAGTACTTC.

This clonotype was detected ten times or more. The chain is built from TRBV5-1 and TRBJ2-3; TRBD1 matches 9 bases. This CDR3 is 14 amino acids long. Germline-derived CDR1 and CDR2 are SGHRS and YFSETQ. Trimming cost V 5 bases and J 2 bases; bases outside gene matches: 3. The DNA for the CDR3 is TGCGCCAGCAGTAGGACAGGGGTCACAGATACGCAGTATTTT. It codes for CASSRTGVTDTQYF. The full variable domain, its missing parts supplied by reference TRBV5-1 and TRBJ2-3, is KAGVTQTPRYLIKTRGQQVTLSCSPISGHRSVSWYQQTPGQGLQFLFEYFSETQRNKGNFPGRFSGRQFSNSRSEMNVSTLELGDSALYLCASSRTGVTDTQYFGPGTRLTVL.

This clonotype has only a few counts. CDR3 coding DNA: TGCAGTGCTAGTTCGGGAGGGAGTAGTGAAAAACTGTTTTTT. Amino acid sequence: CSASSGGSSEKLFF. The V gene is TRBV20-1, the J gene TRBJ1-4; D ambiguous. This CDR3 spans 14 amino acids. Germline CDR1 reads DFQATT; CDR2 reads SNEGSKA (reference sequence). Trimming took off 3 bases at V and 7 bases at J, with 15 bases between the two ends.

The J gene is TRBJ2-1, the V gene TRBV20-1, with D uncertain. This CDR3 spans 14 amino acids. V lost 3 bases and J lost 7, with 16 bases in between. The germline gives CDR1 DFQATT, CDR2 SNEGSKA (reference sequence). The chain's CDR3 is CSASDPWQSNEQFF. In DNA form, the CDR3 reads TGCAGTGCTAGTGACCCGTGGCAATCAAATGAGCAGTTCTTC.